This T cell receptor beta chain was retrieved from a study of blood T cell repertoires in COVID-19. Background on the study: The study drew acute and convalescent COVID-19 samples from the United States, Italy and Spain. The analysed material was cDNA or gDNA that came from T cells, B-cell-depleted T cells, or PBMCs.

In the source study's methods: Scientists estimated how many nucleated cells there were by amplifying reference gene primers. Profiled with immunoSEQ multiplex PCR; TCRdb holds only in-frame clones, not every one. V, J and clone size derive from that table, while D and trimming were established from the DNA sequence. In the table there are about 71,000 clones, more than 65% of which are singletons. The V and J ends lost 4 bases and 4 bases, in that order; junction bases with no gene match: 12. The CDR3 covers 17 residues. The germline V gene encodes CDR1 MNHEY and CDR2 SMNVEV (reference sequence). This chain connects TRBV27 to TRBJ1-3, with 8 bases matching TRBD1. The sequencing input was peripheral blood. The clonotype originates from an elderly woman with active or convalescent COVID-19. CDR3 sequence (DNA): TGTGCCAGCAGTTCAGGGACAGGTCCAATTCAAGGAAACACCATATATTTT. Its protein is CASSSGTGPIQGNTIYF.